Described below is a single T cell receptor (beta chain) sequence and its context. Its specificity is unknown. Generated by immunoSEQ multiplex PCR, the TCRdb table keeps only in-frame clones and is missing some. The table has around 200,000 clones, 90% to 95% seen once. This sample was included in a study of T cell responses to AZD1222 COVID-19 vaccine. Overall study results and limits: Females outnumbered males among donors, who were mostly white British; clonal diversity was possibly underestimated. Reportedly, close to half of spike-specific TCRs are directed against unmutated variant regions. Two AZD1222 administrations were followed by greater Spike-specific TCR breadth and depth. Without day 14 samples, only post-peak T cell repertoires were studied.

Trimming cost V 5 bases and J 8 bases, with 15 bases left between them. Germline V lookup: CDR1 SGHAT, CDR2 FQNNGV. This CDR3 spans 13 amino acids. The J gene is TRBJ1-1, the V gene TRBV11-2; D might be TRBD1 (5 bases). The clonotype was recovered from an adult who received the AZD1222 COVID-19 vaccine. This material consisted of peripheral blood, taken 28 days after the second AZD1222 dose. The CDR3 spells CASSQPIRQEAFF. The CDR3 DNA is TGTGCCAGCAGCCAACCCATCAGACAGGAAGCTTTCTTT.